Below, 17 T cell receptor beta chains from the same sample are listed, as sequenced in a study of cytomegalovirus exposure and HLA in healthy donors. 13 Jbeta primers and 60 Vbeta primers were used for the PCR. This table comes from immunoSEQ multiplex PCR, and its TCRdb copy is limited to in-frame clones, with some not included. This sample has 150,000 to 200,000 clones, with about four fifths found just once. The sample comprised PBMCs. The receptor source for this set is a young man in good health and CMV-seronegative.

This sequence joins TRBV15 and TRBJ2-7; 7 bases line up with TRBD2. Germline loops: CDR1 LNHNV, CDR2 YYDKDF (reference sequence). The J segment lost 3 bases and the V segment lost 5 bases, leaving 10 bases of the junction unmatched. CDR3 length: 15 amino acids. The CDR3 sequence: CATSYREAGHYEQYF. In DNA, the CDR3 is TGTGCCACCAGCTACCGGGAGGCTGGGCACTACGAGCAGTACTTC.

V gene TRBV30 combines with J gene TRBJ1-5; D is ambiguous. The CDR3 contains 11 residues. V gave up 1 base and J gave up 11 bases, with 9 bases separating them. The germline V gene has CDR1 GTSNPN and CDR2 SVGIG (reference sequence). CDR3 in amino acids: CAWSDRESQHF. DNA of the CDR3: TGTGCCTGGAGTGATAGGGAGTCCCAGCATTTT. Supplemented by reference TRBV30 and TRBJ1-5, the full variable domain reads SQTIHQWPATLVQPVGSPLSLECTVEGTSNPNLYWYRQAAGRGLQLLFYSVGIGQISSEVPQNLSASRPQDRQFILSSKKLLLSDSGFYLCAWSDRESQHFGDGTRLSIL.

This clone was observed once. This sequence joins TRBV19 and TRBJ2-1; 8 bases map to TRBD2. Losses at the gene ends were 1 base for V and 2 bases for J; bases not matched to a gene: 1. The CDR3 loop spans 15 amino acids. CDR1 is LNHDA, CDR2 SQIVND, per germline (reference sequence). CDR3 residues: CASSIAGGTYNEQFF. The CDR3 DNA reads TGTGCCAGTAGTATAGCGGGAGGGACCTACAATGAGCAGTTCTTC.

This sequence joins TRBV28 and TRBJ2-5; 9 nucleotides align to TRBD1. CDR1 and CDR2 (germline): MDHEN, SYDVKM. This CDR3 contains 16 residues. Unmatched junction bases numbered 14, after V lost 7 bases and J lost 5 bases. The DNA of the CDR3 is TGTGCCAGCAAACAACTCCGGGACAGGGCAGGGGAGACCCAGTACTTC. Residues: CASKQLRDRAGETQYF.

As concerns this clone: A read error may account for a junction end that differs from germline. This sample also contains other DNA sequences that code for the same CDR3. This chain connects TRBV19 to TRBJ1-6; 10 nucleotides align to TRBD1. Germline values: CDR1 LNHDA, CDR2 SQIVND (reference sequence). The CDR3 consists of 16 residues. In DNA, the CDR3 is TGCGCCAGTAGTACTCCGACAGGGGGCCTACGTTCACCCCTCCACTTT. Translation: CASSTPTGGLRSPLHF.

In the case of this clone: Other nucleotide sequences from this sample produce the same CDR3. The rearrangement links TRBV7-2 to TRBJ2-7, with D maybe TRBD1 (6 bases). Germline CDR1 SGHTA, CDR2 FQGNSA. V was cut by 5 bases and J by 1 base, with 12 bases left in between. The CDR3 totals 14 residues. This chain's CDR3 is CASSLEDSSYEQYF. CDR3 coding DNA: TGTGCCAGCAGCCTGGAGGACAGTTCCTACGAGCAGTACTTC. Together with reference TRBV7-2 and TRBJ2-7, the CDR3 gives the full variable domain: GAGVSQSPSNKVTEKGKDVELRCDPISGHTALYWYRQSLGQGLEFLIYFQGNSAPDKSGLPSDRFSAERTGGSVSTLTIQRTQQEDSAVYLCASSLEDSSYEQYFGPGTRLTVT.

This clone was counted between two and nine times. The chain links TRBV11-2 to TRBJ2-7, with D possibly matching TRBD1 (6 bases). This CDR3 contains 14 residues. V dropped 2 bases and J dropped 2 bases, with 10 bases sitting between them. Germline V gene lookup returns CDR1 SGHAT and CDR2 FQNNGV. The CDR3 reads CASSLRDITYEQYF. DNA for the CDR3: TGTGCCAGCAGCTTAAGGGACATCACCTACGAGCAGTACTTC.

The V gene is TRBV7-2, the J gene TRBJ2-2; no definite D call. With 0 bases removed from V and 6 bases from J, the gap between germline ends came to 8 bases. In germline, CDR1 is SGHTA, CDR2 FQGNSA. The CDR3 runs to 14 residues. DNA for the CDR3: TGTGCCAGCAGCTTAGCTCCGAGGCCCGGGGAGCTGTTTTTT. Amino acid sequence: CASSLAPRPGELFF.

This rearrangement joins TRBV5-5 to TRBJ2-2; D not certain. Trimming shortened V by 4 bases and J by 5 bases, and 3 bases separated the two germline ends. Germline assignment: CDR1 SGHKS and CDR2 YYEKEE (reference sequence). The CDR3 has 11 residues. CDR3 in DNA: TGTGCCAGCAGCGAGACCGGGGAGCTGTTTTTT. Amino acid sequence: CASSETGELFF. The full variable domain, in which reference TRBV5-5 and TRBJ2-2 provide the parts outside the CDR3, is DAGVTQSPTHLIKTRGQQVTLRCSPISGHKSVSWYQQVLGQGPQFIFQYYEKEERGRGNFPDRFSARQFPNYSSELNVNALLLGDSALYLCASSETGELFFGEGSRLTVL.

The V and J genes are TRBV27 and TRBJ2-3; 9 bases line up with TRBD2. The CDR3 is 16 amino acids. The germline CDR1 and CDR2 sequences are MNHEY and SMNVEV (reference sequence). Trimming at V came to 5 bases and at J to 4 bases, leaving 10 bases not matched to a gene. CDR3 sequence reads: CASSPTRSGRPDTQYF. The CDR3 coding sequence is TGTGCCAGCAGTCCTACGCGCAGCGGGAGGCCAGATACGCAGTATTTT.

The chain links TRBV5-1 to TRBJ2-7; 10 nucleotides line up with TRBD2. Trimming at V came to 0 bases and at J to 4 bases, leaving 4 bases not matched to a gene. Germline assignment: CDR1 SGHRS and CDR2 YFSETQ. This CDR3 is built from 15 residues. The CDR3 bases are TGCGCCAGCAGCTTGGCCGGGACTAGCGTATACGAGCAGTACTTC. As protein: CASSLAGTSVYEQYF.

A few counts support this clone. The chain carries TRBV2 and TRBJ2-7; TRBD2 might be the D (5 bases). This CDR3 has 14 residues. CDR1 and CDR2 (germline): SNHLY, FYNNEI. Trimming took 8 bases from V and 4 from J, leaving 18 bases between them. CDR3 in DNA: TGTGCCAGCTCGCCCCTAGCTCCTACTTACGAGCAGTACTTC. Amino acids: CASSPLAPTYEQYF.

The J gene is TRBJ2-1, the V gene TRBV7-2; maybe TRBD2 (6 bases). The CDR3 totals 15 residues. Germline CDR1 and CDR2: SGHTA and FQGNSA. The V gene lost 1 base and the J gene lost 0 bases, with 7 bases spanning the gap. The CDR3 sequence is CASSLGDFSYNEQFF. CDR3 coding DNA: TGTGCCAGCAGCTTAGGGGACTTCTCCTACAATGAGCAGTTCTTC.

The chain uses TRBV19 and TRBJ1-1, with 7 nucleotides matching TRBD1. Looked up from germline, CDR1 is LNHDA and CDR2 is SQIVND (reference sequence). This CDR3 is 11 amino acids long. Trimming cost V 7 bases and J 9 bases; bases outside gene matches: 5. CDR3 region: CASTKGGQAFF. Here the CDR3 DNA reads TGTGCCAGTACCAAAGGGGGCCAAGCTTTCTTT.

The V call is TRBV30, the J call TRBJ1-5; D is possibly TRBD1 (6 bases). Trimming removed 3 bases from V and 9 bases from J, with 18 bases in between. CDR1 GTSNPN and CDR2 SVGIG come from the germline V gene (reference sequence). The CDR3 is made up of 14 amino acids. CDR3 region: CAWREGGADWPQHF. For the CDR3, the DNA is TGTGCCTGGAGAGAAGGGGGGGCGGATTGGCCCCAGCATTTT.

This chain joins TRBV4-1 and TRBJ2-7; 9 bases agree with TRBD2. The CDR3 loop spans 19 amino acids. Germline CDR1 is MGHRA and CDR2 is YSYEKL. V lost 0 bases to trimming and J lost 4 bases; unmatched junction nucleotides: 16. CDR3 sequence reads: CASSQDGGASGTYDYEQYF. The CDR3 DNA follows: TGCGCCAGCAGCCAAGATGGGGGGGCTAGCGGGACCTATGATTACGAGCAGTACTTC.

The chain recombines TRBV28 with TRBJ1-2; TRBD1 agrees at 7 bases. This CDR3 has 15 amino acids. Germline V gene lookup returns CDR1 MDHEN and CDR2 SYDVKM. Trimming removed 7 bases from V and 1 base from J; junction bases left unmatched: 9. The CDR3 DNA follows: TGTGCCAGCAATTCACCGGGACAGAGTAACTATGGCTACACCTTC. Residues: CASNSPGQSNYGYTF.